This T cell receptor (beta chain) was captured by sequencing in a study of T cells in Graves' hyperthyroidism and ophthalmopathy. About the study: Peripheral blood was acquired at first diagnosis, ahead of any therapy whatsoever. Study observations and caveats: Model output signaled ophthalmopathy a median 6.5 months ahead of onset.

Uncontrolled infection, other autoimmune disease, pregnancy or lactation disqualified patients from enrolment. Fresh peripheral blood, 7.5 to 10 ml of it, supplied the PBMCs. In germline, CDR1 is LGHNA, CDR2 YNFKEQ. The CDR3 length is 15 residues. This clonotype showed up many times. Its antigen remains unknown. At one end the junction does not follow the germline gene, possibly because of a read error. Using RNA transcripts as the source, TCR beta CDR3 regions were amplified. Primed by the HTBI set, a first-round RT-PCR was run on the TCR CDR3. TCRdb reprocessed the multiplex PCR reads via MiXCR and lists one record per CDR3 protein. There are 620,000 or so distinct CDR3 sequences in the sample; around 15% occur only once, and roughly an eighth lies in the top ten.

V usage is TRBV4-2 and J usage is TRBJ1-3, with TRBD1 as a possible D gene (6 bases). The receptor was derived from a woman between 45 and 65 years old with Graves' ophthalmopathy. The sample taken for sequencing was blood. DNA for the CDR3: TGCGCCAGCAGCCCTGACAGGAGCTCTGGAAACACCATATATTTT. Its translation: CASSPDRSSGNTIYF.